This TCR beta chain was documented in a study of T cell responses to AZD1222 COVID-19 vaccine. Findings and limits, study-wide: No day 14 peak samples; only post-peak repertoires were characterized. Baseline seropositivity occurred in only six or seven AZD1222 recipients.

This clone was found many times. Its specificity is not known. This CDR3 has 13 amino acids. CDR1 and CDR2 (germline): MNHEY, SVGAGI. V shed 7 bases and J shed 1 base, with 11 bases lying between them. The table came from immunoSEQ multiplex PCR; TCRdb's copy has only in-frame clones and leaves some out. Of about 120,000 clones listed, approximately 89% are singletons. The sample in question was peripheral blood, obtained on day 0 of AZD1222 vaccination. The chain employs TRBV6-5 and TRBJ2-7, with D possibly TRBD2 on 6 matching bases. The TCR was taken from an adult in good health. This chain's CDR3 is CASTSSGSYEQYF. Written as DNA, the CDR3 is TGTGCCAGCACCTCCAGCGGGTCCTACGAGCAGTACTTC.